Shown below are 31 T cell receptor beta chains from a single sample sequenced in a study of T cell changes during pregnancy in multiple sclerosis. Assay: immunoSEQ multiplex PCR; the TCRdb copy retains only in-frame clones and omits some. Here the sample spans 60,000 or so clones, nearly 90% being singletons. The sequencing used peripheral blood, collected in the first trimester of pregnancy. These receptors were taken from a female donor with multiple sclerosis, enrolled in a pregnancy study.

The sample holds one count of this clone. CDR3 protein: CASRESGQGSSYEQYF. CDR3 DNA sequence: TGTGCCAGTAGAGAATCAGGACAGGGGTCGTCCTACGAGCAGTACTTC. This sequence joins TRBV19 and TRBJ2-7; 9 nucleotides align to TRBD1. With 6 bases clipped from V and 1 base from J, the junction kept 10 bases outside the gene matches. CDR3 length equals 16 residues. CDR1 and CDR2 from the germline V gene are LNHDA and SQIVND (reference sequence).

The chain has TRBV11-2 and TRBJ2-5; possible D gene TRBD1, 5 bases. This CDR3 is 16 amino acids long. Germline V gene sequence: CDR1 SGHAT, CDR2 FQNNGV. With 3 bases removed from V and 1 base from J, the gap between germline ends came to 15 bases. CDR3 residues: CASSFRWAQGQETQYF. The CDR3 nucleotides are TGTGCCAGCAGCTTTAGGTGGGCTCAGGGCCAAGAGACCCAGTACTTC.

The chain is built from TRBV29-1 and TRBJ2-2, with D uncertain. Germline V gene data show CDR1 as SQVTM and CDR2 as ANQGSEA. Trimming left V 3 bases short and J 4 bases short, with 9 bases between. This CDR3 is 13 amino acids long. The CDR3, as DNA: TGCAGCGTTGAGGCGGTTGTCACCGGGGAGCTGTTTTTT. This sequence encodes CSVEAVVTGELFF.

The chain employs TRBV4-1 and TRBJ2-3, with no clear D. The germline V gene encodes CDR1 MGHRA and CDR2 YSYEKL. The CDR3 extends over 11 amino acids. The V end lost 3 bases, the J end lost 6 bases, and 4 bases lay between the germline ends. The CDR3 spells CASSQRDTQYF. DNA for the CDR3: TGCGCCAGCAGCCAGAGGGATACGCAGTATTTT.

The V call is TRBV5-1, the J call TRBJ1-3; 8 bases map to TRBD1. V shed 2 bases, J shed 8 bases, and the junction held 9 bases outside the gene matches. CDR1 and CDR2 (germline): SGHRS, YFSETQ. The CDR3 is 15 amino acids. The CDR3 spells CASSFNPDRGHTIYF. Here the CDR3 DNA reads TGCGCCAGCAGCTTCAATCCAGACAGGGGTCACACCATATATTTT.

This clone has a single count. This chain links TRBV19 with TRBJ1-1; no firm D call. Deletions cut 5 bases from V and 1 base from J, with 11 bases between. Per the germline V gene, CDR1 is LNHDA and CDR2 is SQIVND (reference sequence). The CDR3 contains 14 residues. This CDR3 reads CASSARWWNTEAFF. DNA of the CDR3: TGTGCCAGTAGTGCCAGATGGTGGAACACTGAAGCTTTCTTT. Drawing the rest from reference TRBV19 and TRBJ1-1, the complete variable domain is DGGITQSPKYLFRKEGQNVTLSCEQNLNHDAMYWYRQDPGQGLRLIYYSQIVNDFQKGDIAEGYSVSREKKESFPLTVTSAQKNPTAFYLCASSARWWNTEAFFGQGTRLTVV.

This clone was seen once. The CDR3 is CATSTGTGGVGQPQHF. For the CDR3, the DNA is TGTGCCACCAGCACCGGGACAGGGGGAGTAGGACAGCCCCAGCATTTT. The chain recombines TRBV15 with TRBJ1-5, with 11 bases that match TRBD1. The CDR3 has 16 amino acids. V was pared by 4 bases and J by 7 bases, with 9 bases of the junction left unmatched. Germline lookup yields CDR1 LNHNV and CDR2 YYDKDF (reference sequence).

The chain employs TRBV5-6 and TRBJ2-3; 12 nucleotides line up with TRBD2. CDR1 and CDR2 from the germline V gene are SGHDT and YYEEEE. V lost 2 bases, J lost 4 bases, and 8 bases stayed unmatched. The CDR3 contains 17 residues. This chain's CDR3 is CASSFSGLAGIADTQYF. The CDR3 nucleotides read TGTGCCAGCAGCTTCTCAGGACTAGCGGGAATCGCAGATACGCAGTATTTT. Combining the CDR3 with reference TRBV5-6 and TRBJ2-3 gives the whole variable domain DAGVTQSPTHLIKTRGQQVTLRCSPKSGHDTVSWYQQALGQGPQFIFQYYEEEERQRGNFPDRFSGHQFPNYSSELNVNALLLGDSALYLCASSFSGLAGIADTQYFGPGTRLTVL.

V is TRBV5-4 and J is TRBJ2-3, with TRBD2 matching over 8 bases. The V and J ends lost 2 bases and 3 bases, in that order; junction bases with no gene match: 5. Germline V gives CDR1 SGHNT, CDR2 YYREEE (reference sequence). The CDR3 has 15 residues. CDR3 in amino acids: CASSFSSSGTDTQYF. The CDR3 DNA follows: TGTGCCAGCAGCTTTTCGTCTAGCGGGACAGATACGCAGTATTTT.

The CDR3 DNA follows: TGTGCCAGCAGTTACTCTGGGAGGGGAACAGTTTTCTTT. Its protein product is CASSYSGRGTVFF. This chain joins TRBV6-5 and TRBJ1-1; the D gene is possibly TRBD1 (5 bases). Germline V gene sequence: CDR1 MNHEY, CDR2 SVGAGI. Trimming left V 0 bases short and J 13 bases short, with 15 bases between. CDR3 length equals 13 residues.

This clone was counted only a few times. CDR3 bases: TGTGCCAGCAGCGCAGGAAATTACGAGACTATAAACTATGGCTACACCTTC. It specifies CASSAGNYETINYGYTF. This sequence joins TRBV7-9 and TRBJ1-2, with D unresolved. Trimming shortened V by 5 bases and J by 2 bases, and 21 bases separated the two germline ends. This CDR3 spans 17 amino acids. Germline V gene data show CDR1 as SEHNR and CDR2 as FQNEAQ (reference sequence).

V gene TRBV18 combines with J gene TRBJ2-5, with a weak D call TRBD1 (6 bases). Trimming removed 2 bases at V and 5 bases at J, with 9 bases between. The CDR3 is 13 residues long. Germline lookup yields CDR1 KGHSH and CDR2 LQKENI. The chain's CDR3 is CASSPGGWETQYF. For the CDR3, the DNA is TGTGCCAGCTCACCAGGGGGCTGGGAGACCCAGTACTTC.

The chain links TRBV5-4 to TRBJ1-2; 7 bases are shared with TRBD1. The CDR3 covers 15 residues. Germline loops: CDR1 SGHNT, CDR2 YYREEE (reference sequence). V was clipped by 5 bases and J by 0 bases; unmatched bases: 7. In nucleotides, the CDR3 is TGTGCCAGCAGTGTCGGAGGGACAGCTAACTATGGCTACACCTTC. Encoded protein: CASSVGGTANYGYTF.

V is TRBV4-3 and J is TRBJ1-2; 7 nucleotides agree with TRBD1. Germline CDR1 reads LGHNA; CDR2 reads YSLEER. J gave up 9 bases and V 2 bases, and 18 bases lay outside the gene matches. The CDR3 contains 17 residues. In DNA, the CDR3 is TGCGCCAGCAGCCAATGGCCCCGCCGGGACAGCCCTACGAGCTACACCTTC. Translation gives CASSQWPRRDSPTSYTF.

Comment on this clone: Other DNA sequences in this sample translate to the same CDR3. The V gene is TRBV14, the J gene TRBJ1-1; a weak D match, TRBD1 (5 bases). CDR3 length: 13 amino acids. Deletions cut 4 bases from V and 1 base from J, with 7 bases between. Germline loops: CDR1 SGHDN, CDR2 FVKESK. For the CDR3, the DNA is TGTGCCAGCAGCCGGGGGGGGAACACTGAAGCTTTCTTT. This gives the protein CASSRGGNTEAFF.

The chain joins TRBV7-7 to TRBJ2-5; TRBD2 matches 12 bases. The J segment lost 5 bases and the V segment lost 2 bases, leaving 6 bases of the junction unmatched. The CDR3 contains 16 residues. CDR1 is SSHAT, CDR2 FNYEAQ, per germline (reference sequence). The CDR3 is CASSLLLAGGKETQYF. CDR3 nucleotide sequence: TGTGCCAGCAGCTTATTGCTAGCGGGAGGGAAGGAGACCCAGTACTTC.

The CDR3 sequence is CASSLSNNEQFF. The DNA of the CDR3 is TGTGCCAGCAGCTTATCTAACAATGAGCAGTTCTTC. This rearrangement joins TRBV7-9 to TRBJ2-1, with unresolved D. The CDR3 runs to 12 residues. Trimming left V 2 bases short and J 5 bases short, with 4 bases between. Germline V CDR1 and CDR2: SEHNR, FQNEAQ (reference sequence).

V is TRBV2 and J is TRBJ1-1; 9 bases fit TRBD1. From germline, CDR1 is SNHLY and CDR2 FYNNEI. V lost 8 bases to trimming and J lost 6 bases; unmatched junction nucleotides: 7. This CDR3 has 13 amino acids. The CDR3 sequence: CASGDRADSEAFF. In nucleotides, the CDR3 is TGTGCCAGCGGGGACAGGGCGGACTCTGAAGCTTTCTTT.

As DNA, the CDR3 is TGTGCCAGCAGCCCGAACCGGCGGGGTGGTGGTGAGCAGTTCTTC. Residues: CASSPNRRGGGEQFF. This chain connects TRBV11-3 to TRBJ2-1, with D perhaps TRBD2 (6 bases). The CDR3 covers 15 residues. The V gene's germline CDR1 is SGHNT and CDR2 YENEEA. Trimming left V 5 bases short and J 9 bases short, with 20 bases between. Complete variable domain (other parts from reference TRBV11-3 and TRBJ2-1): EAGVVQSPRYKIIEKKQPVAFWCNPISGHNTLYWYLQNLGQGPELLIRYENEEAVDDSQLPKDRFSAERLKGVDSTLKIQPAELGDSAVYLCASSPNRRGGGEQFFGPGTRLTVL.

Here the CDR3 reads CASSPLGGGELFF. For the CDR3, the DNA is TGTGCCAGCAGCCCCCTAGGGGGCGGGGAGCTGTTTTTT. This chain links TRBV7-3 with TRBJ2-2, with D possibly TRBD1 on 6 matching bases. Germline V gene sequence: CDR1 SGHTA, CDR2 FQGTGA. Trimming left V 5 bases short and J 7 bases short, with 11 bases between. CDR3 length: 13 amino acids. The full variable domain, its missing parts supplied by reference TRBV7-3 and TRBJ2-2, is GAGVSQTPSNKVTEKGKYVELRCDPISGHTALYWYRQSLGQGPEFLIYFQGTGAADDSGLPNDRFFAVRPEGSVSTLKIQRTERGDSAVYLCASSPLGGGELFFGEGSRLTVL.

This clone was seen only a few times. The chain links TRBV10-2 to TRBJ2-7, with 9 bases that match TRBD1. This CDR3 region has 12 residues. The ends lost 10 bases at V and 3 bases at J; junction bases unmatched: 4. Germline values: CDR1 WSHSY, CDR2 SAAADI. CDR3 protein: CATTGGNYEQYF. CDR3 coding DNA: TGCGCCACCACAGGGGGCAACTACGAGCAGTACTTC.

The J gene is TRBJ1-2, the V gene TRBV5-4; 8 positions match TRBD1. There are 16 residues in the CDR3. The junction had 15 bases not matched to a gene; V was cut back by 3 bases and J by 8 bases. The germline CDR1 and CDR2 sequences are SGHNT and YYREEE (reference sequence). CDR3 amino acids: CASSSLNGQGREGYTF. The DNA of the CDR3 is TGTGCCAGCAGCTCCCTTAATGGACAGGGTAGAGAGGGCTACACCTTC.

This sequence joins TRBV11-2 and TRBJ1-2, with D perhaps TRBD1 (5 bases). CDR1 is SGHAT and CDR2 is FQNNGV in the germline V gene. The V and J ends lost 1 base and 2 bases respectively, with 11 bases between them. The CDR3 is 15 amino acids. CDR3 protein: CASSLAGAGNYGYTF. The DNA of the CDR3 is TGTGCCAGCAGCTTAGCGGGAGCAGGGAACTATGGCTACACCTTC. The complete variable domain, with remaining parts taken from reference TRBV11-2 and TRBJ1-2, reads EAGVAQSPRYKIIEKRQSVAFWCNPISGHATLYWYQQILGQGPKLLIQFQNNGVVDDSQLPKDRFSAERLKGVDSTLKIQPAKLEDSAVYLCASSLAGAGNYGYTFGSGTRLTVV.

V is TRBV6-5 and J is TRBJ1-2, with D unclear. The CDR3 spans 16 residues. Germline CDR1 reads MNHEY; CDR2 reads SVGAGI. Trimming pared 2 bases from V and 4 bases from J, leaving 17 bases between. The CDR3 is CASSYIEASFFYGYTF. The CDR3 DNA is TGTGCCAGCAGTTACATAGAAGCTTCTTTTTTCTATGGCTACACCTTC.

The chain couples TRBV27 to TRBJ2-6; 7 bases are a match to TRBD1. The V segment lost 4 bases and the J segment 0 bases; nucleotides outside the gene matches: 6. Per the germline V gene, CDR1 is MNHEY and CDR2 is SMNVEV (reference sequence). This CDR3 spans 17 amino acids. The CDR3 reads CASSSETGSSGANVLTF. CDR3 coding DNA: TGTGCCAGCAGTTCGGAGACAGGGAGCTCTGGGGCCAACGTCCTGACTTTC.

The chain couples TRBV21-1 to TRBJ1-3; TRBD1, as called in the table, went unchecked against the DNA. TRBV21-1 is deemed a pseudogene. The CDR3 sequence is 14 residues long. The CDR3 DNA reads TGTGCCAGCAGTCACAGGGCTAAGGGAAACACCATATATTTT. Translation gives CASSHRAKGNTIYF.

There are a few counts of this clone. This rearrangement joins TRBV19 to TRBJ2-6, with 8 bases that match TRBD1. CDR1 is LNHDA and CDR2 is SQIVND in the germline V gene (reference sequence). Trimming removed 4 bases from V and 0 bases from J; junction bases left unmatched: 8. The CDR3 sequence is 18 residues long. CDR3 DNA: TGTGCCAGTAGTAAACCGACAGGGGTACTCTCTGGGGCCAACGTCCTGACTTTC. Its protein product is CASSKPTGVLSGANVLTF.

V is TRBV18 and J is TRBJ1-5; 7 nucleotides align to TRBD1. The CDR3 runs 14 residues. CDR1 is KGHSH and CDR2 is LQKENI in the germline V gene. The J segment lost 2 bases and the V segment lost 5 bases, leaving 3 bases of the junction unmatched. CDR3 amino acids: CASSWDSRNQPQHF. In DNA form, the CDR3 reads TGTGCCAGCTCATGGGACAGTCGCAATCAGCCCCAGCATTTT.

The chain recombines TRBV5-1 with TRBJ2-5, with D possibly being TRBD1 (6 bases). Germline lookup yields CDR1 SGHRS and CDR2 YFSETQ. The CDR3 covers 15 residues. Trimming stripped 1 base from V and 4 bases from J, with 14 bases between. The CDR3 DNA reads as TGCGCCAGCAGCTTGAGAGGGGGTGGAGGAGAGACCCAGTACTTC. Protein sequence: CASSLRGGGGETQYF.

This chain links TRBV10-3 with TRBJ2-1, with a tentative D call TRBD1 (6 bases). CDR3 length: 12 amino acids. The germline CDR1 and CDR2 sequences are ENHRY and SYGVKD. Trimming removed 11 bases at V and 8 bases at J, with 16 bases between. CDR3 nucleotides: TGTGCCTTCGGGACAATCGGCGATGAGCAGTTCTTC. Its protein is CAFGTIGDEQFF.

The V and J genes are TRBV5-1 and TRBJ2-7, with TRBD1 identical over 10 bases. This CDR3 has 18 residues. The germline V gene encodes CDR1 SGHRS and CDR2 YFSETQ. Trimming took 4 bases from V and 2 from J; bases not matched to a gene: 15. DNA of the CDR3: TGCGCCAGCAGCCCCGTCCCGGGACAGGGGAGGATTCCCTACGAGCAGTACTTC. Its translation is CASSPVPGQGRIPYEQYF.